This T cell receptor (beta chain) came from a study of tissue T cells after allogeneic stem cell transplantation. Sequencing was performed with immunoSEQ multiplex PCR; in TCRdb, only in-frame clones are kept and a portion is missing. This table has fewer than 7,500 clones, approximately 52% appearing once. The CDR3 contains 16 residues. In germline, CDR1 is KGHTA, CDR2 FQNQQP. As for this clone: Its specificity is unknown. Mouse gene names apply. The CDR3 extends 1 residue past the end of the read, so its final part is completed from the germline J gene.

The time point was: mouse harvest day 7 after allogeneic transplant. Tail vein injection delivered 10^7 T-cell-depleted bone marrow cells and 10^6 splenic CD5+ T cells. Mice had MHC-mismatched B6 into BALB/c GVHD, sampled day 7 or 14. Overall study findings and caveats: Motif-based clustering found tissue-specific repertoire signatures shared across patients, though few clones were shared. In patients and mice, blood and spleen missed much of tissue repertoire. Within patients, tissue anatomy strongly shaped TCR repertoire composition.

This clonotype was obtained from a female BALB/c mouse given C57BL/6 T cells with graft-versus-host disease after an allogeneic hematopoietic cell transplant. The sequenced material came from gut tissue. The chain has TRBV23 and TRBJ1-3; the D call in the table, TRBD1, was not verified against the DNA. CDR3 amino acids: CSSSHSGTGTGNTLYF. CDR3 DNA (partial): TGCTCCAGCAGTCACTCCGGGACAGGGACTGGAAATACGCTCTAT.